The rows below give T cell receptor beta chains drawn from one sample of a study of cytomegalovirus exposure and HLA in healthy donors. Clones were sequenced by immunoSEQ multiplex PCR, and TCRdb holds only the in-frame ones, with some missing. Altogether roughly 150,000 clones are present, nearly 80% being singletons, with the ten largest covering 14%. The sample comprised PBMCs. The source is a woman aged 40 to 50 in good health and CMV-seronegative. Both conserved end residues are part of each CDR3. The D gene is left open where the match is weak. Rows may omit the clone size; those that give it use once, few, many or a size class.

>few|TRBD1|TRBV15|TRBJ2-5
CATSTDRSRETQYF
TGTGCCACCAGCACGGACAGGTCCCGTGAGACCCAGTACTTC
>NA|TRBD2|TRBV4-2|TRBJ2-7
CASSQGLAGAEAPYEQYF
TGTGCCAGCAGCCAAGGACTAGCGGGAGCAGAAGCCCCCTACGAGCAGTACTTC
>NA|NA|TRBV5-1|TRBJ2-2
CASSLGGQTGELFF
TGCGCCAGCAGCTTGGGCGGACAGACCGGGGAGCTGTTTTTT
>once|NA|TRBV7-3|TRBJ2-1
CASSPQGLLDEQFF
TGTGCCAGCAGCCCTCAAGGACTCCTCGATGAGCAGTTCTTC
>NA|NA|TRBV6-5|TRBJ2-6
CAGGVSGANGLTF
TGTGCCGGAGGGGTCTCTGGGGCCAACGGCCTGACTTTC
>NA|NA|TRBV5-1|TRBJ2-1
CASSLSGDEQFF
TGCGCCAGCAGCTTGTCAGGGGATGAGCAGTTCTTC
>NA|NA|TRBV28|TRBJ2-3
CASSPPGHLLNTDTQYF
TGTGCCAGCAGTCCACCGGGACACCTCCTTAACACAGATACGCAGTATTTT
>NA|NA|TRBV4-3|TRBJ1-2
CASSQDLAGYGYTF
TGCGCCAGCAGCCAAGATTTGGCAGGATATGGCTACACCTTC
>NA|NA|TRBV2|TRBJ1-4
CASRTGDYEKLFF
TGTGCCAGCAGGACGGGGGACTACGAAAAACTGTTTTTT
>NA|NA|TRBV30|TRBJ1-3
CAWSLGNTIYF
TGTGCCTGGAGTCTCGGAAACACCATATATTTT
>NA|TRBD2|TRBV4-2|TRBJ2-5
CASSRKLAGGETQYF
TGTGCCAGCAGCCGGAAACTAGCGGGAGGAGAGACCCAGTACTTC
>NA|NA|TRBV27|TRBJ2-5
CASSSLLQETQYF
TGTGCCAGCAGTTCCCTCCTACAAGAGACCCAGTACTTC
>NA|NA|TRBV5-6|TRBJ1-5
CASSLGGRYNQPQHF
TGTGCCAGCAGCTTGGGGGGCAGGTACAATCAGCCCCAGCATTTT
>few|TRBD2|TRBV5-1|TRBJ2-1
CASSLRLAEYNEQFF
TGCGCCAGCAGCTTGCGTCTAGCGGAGTACAATGAGCAGTTCTTC
>once|TRBD1|TRBV7-2|TRBJ2-7
CASSLVSLDRLSYEQYF
TGTGCCAGCAGCTTAGTGTCTCTGGACAGGCTCTCCTACGAGCAGTACTTC
>NA|TRBD1|TRBV28|TRBJ1-5
CASSFQDRDDQPQHF
TGTGCCAGCAGTTTCCAGGACAGGGATGATCAGCCCCAGCATTTT
>NA|TRBD1|TRBV5-1|TRBJ1-2
CASRPTDRLGGYTF
TGCGCCAGCAGACCTACGGACAGGCTGGGTGGCTACACCTTC
>NA|TRBD2|TRBV9|TRBJ2-2
CASSVGGGNNAGELFF
TGTGCCAGCAGCGTAGGGGGGGGAAATAATGCCGGGGAGCTGTTTTTT
>NA|TRBD2|TRBV27|TRBJ2-2
CASSLSPGAGATGELFF
TGTGCCAGCAGTCTCTCCCCGGGAGCGGGAGCCACCGGGGAGCTGTTTTTT
>NA|NA|TRBV7-3|TRBJ1-2
CASSLGIDRPYGYTF
TGTGCCAGCAGCTTAGGAATAGACAGGCCTTATGGCTACACCTTC
>NA|TRBD1|TRBV28|TRBJ2-7
CASSPTGGTYEQYF
TGTGCCAGCAGTCCGACAGGGGGAACCTACGAGCAGTACTTC
>NA|TRBD1|TRBV28|TRBJ1-4
CASSYPGGSNEKLFF
TGTGCCAGCAGTTACCCAGGGGGGTCTAATGAAAAACTGTTTTTT
>NA|NA|TRBV21-1|TRBJ2-1
CAGSGTPGNEQFF
TGTGCCGGTAGCGGGACCCCAGGCAATGAGCAGTTCTTC
>few|TRBD1|TRBV5-4|TRBJ1-1
CASSKGQGRIDTEAFF
TGTGCCAGCAGCAAGGGACAGGGGAGGATTGACACTGAAGCTTTCTTT
>NA|TRBD1|TRBV4-2|TRBJ2-2
CASSQDPGQGNLGTGELFF
TGTGCCAGCAGCCAAGATCCGGGACAGGGAAATTTGGGCACCGGGGAGCTGTTTTTT
>NA|NA|TRBV4-3|TRBJ2-2
CASSQDLSGDGTGELFF
TGCGCCAGCAGCCAAGACCTTTCAGGGGATGGGACCGGGGAGCTGTTTTTT
>NA|TRBD1|TRBV5-1|TRBJ2-5
CASSLDGQGGRETQYF
TGCGCCAGCAGCTTGGATGGACAGGGCGGTAGAGAGACCCAGTACTTC
>NA|NA|TRBV4-1|TRBJ2-7
CASSPKSGEQYF
TGCGCCAGCAGCCCGAAATCGGGCGAGCAGTACTTC
>NA|TRBD1|TRBV11-2|TRBJ1-1
CASSPTGANTEAFF
TGTGCCAGCAGTCCAACAGGGGCTAACACTGAAGCTTTCTTT
>NA|NA|TRBV5-8|TRBJ2-1
CASSLGSLRLFF
TGTGCCAGCAGCTTGGGGAGCTTAAGGTTGTTCTTC
>NA|NA|TRBV5-1|TRBJ2-2
CASSLASGTGELFF
TGCGCCAGCAGCTTGGCCAGTGGCACCGGGGAGCTGTTTTTT
>NA|TRBD2|TRBV6-5|TRBJ2-7
CASSSTSGGTYEQYF
TGTGCCAGCAGCTCGACTAGCGGGGGCACCTACGAGCAGTACTTC
>NA|TRBD2|TRBV5-1|TRBJ2-3
CASSLVAGGPFGKTQYF
TGCGCCAGCAGCTTGGTAGCGGGGGGGCCTTTTGGCAAAACGCAGTATTTT
>NA|NA|TRBV7-6|TRBJ2-3
CASSRDGQGIADTQYF
TGTGCCAGCAGCCGAGACGGGCAGGGGATTGCAGATACGCAGTATTTT
>NA|TRBD2|TRBV7-8|TRBJ2-3
CASSPKGTSGRVADTQYF
TGTGCCAGCAGCCCAAAAGGGACTAGCGGGAGGGTGGCAGATACGCAGTATTTT
>few|NA|TRBV5-6|TRBJ1-3
CASSFSGSGNTIYF
TGTGCCAGCAGCTTCTCGGGCTCTGGAAACACCATATATTTT
>NA|NA|TRBV6-1|TRBJ2-7
CASTRDSASYEQYF
TGTGCCAGCACACGGGACTCCGCCTCCTACGAGCAGTACTTC
>NA|TRBD1|TRBV14|TRBJ1-1
CASSLRQGGTEAFF
TGTGCCAGCAGCCTACGACAGGGTGGGACTGAAGCTTTCTTT
>NA|NA|TRBV5-6|TRBJ1-2
CASSLDGDSYGYTF
TGTGCCAGCAGCCTGGACGGGGATTCCTATGGCTACACCTTC
>NA|TRBD1|TRBV5-1|TRBJ1-3
CASSTGQAGFGNTIYF
TGCGCCAGCAGCACAGGACAGGCCGGGTTTGGAAACACCATATATTTT
>NA|TRBD1|TRBV7-9|TRBJ1-2
CASSPGQGIHYGYTF
TGTGCCAGCAGCCCGGGACAGGGGATTCACTATGGCTACACCTTC
>few|NA|TRBV28|TRBJ1-1
CASRATGMNTEAFF
TGTGCCAGCAGAGCGACGGGTATGAACACTGAAGCTTTCTTT
>NA|NA|TRBV19|TRBJ2-7
CASSMTQGYEQYF
TGTGCCAGTAGTATGACACAGGGCTACGAGCAGTACTTC
>NA|NA|TRBV5-4|TRBJ2-3
CASNQGADTQYF
TGTGCCAGCAATCAGGGCGCAGATACGCAGTATTTT
>NA|NA|TRBV19|TRBJ2-2
CATRGGFEGKDGELFF
TGTGCCACTAGGGGTGGTTTCGAGGGTAAAGACGGGGAGCTGTTTTTT
>NA|TRBD1|TRBV18|TRBJ2-3
CASSPAQGAADTQYF
TGTGCCAGCTCACCAGCACAGGGGGCGGCAGATACGCAGTATTTT
>NA|TRBD1|TRBV28|TRBJ1-4
CASSLDRGREKLFF
TGTGCCAGCAGTTTAGATAGGGGGCGTGAAAAACTGTTTTTT
>few|NA|TRBV5-1|TRBJ1-1
CASSLRQGNTEAFF
TGCGCCAGCAGCTTGAGGCAGGGGAACACTGAAGCTTTCTTT
>NA|TRBD2|TRBV4-3|TRBJ2-1
CASSQSRGGSSDWQFF
TGCGCCAGCAGCCAATCACGGGGGGGGTCATCGGATTGGCAGTTCTTC